What follows is one TCR beta chain and its context. PCR used 60 Vbeta primers and 13 Jbeta primers. Only in-frame clones appear in the TCRdb table, and some are missing; sequencing was by immunoSEQ multiplex PCR. The data contain 110,000 to 150,000 clones, roughly 79% of them singletons. The data stem from a study of cytomegalovirus exposure and HLA in healthy donors. The CDR3 sequence is 16 residues long. Trimming stripped 1 base from V and 5 bases from J, with 17 bases between. Germline V gene data show CDR1 as MGHRA and CDR2 as YSYEKL. The sequence derives from a woman aged 55-69 years in good health and CMV-seropositive. The sequenced sample was PBMCs. This chain links TRBV4-1 with TRBJ1-1, with TRBD1 as a possible D gene (6 bases). CDR3 protein: CASSQASAGARTEAFF. In DNA form, the CDR3 reads TGCGCCAGCAGCCAAGCTTCTGCGGGGGCGAGGACTGAAGCTTTCTTT.